This T cell receptor beta chain was retrieved from a study of blood T cell repertoires in COVID-19. The protocol was immunoSEQ multiplex PCR, while the TCRdb copy is restricted to in-frame clones and leaves out a portion. This table has around 100,000 clones, 80% to 90% appearing once. CDR1 and CDR2 from the germline V gene are MGHRA and YSYEKL. Trimming stripped 6 bases from V and 0 bases from J, with 15 bases between. This CDR3 comprises 16 residues. Seattle researchers signed up patients amid active infection and tracked them longitudinally. The sample taken for sequencing was peripheral blood. The chain couples TRBV4-1 to TRBJ1-3, with D unresolved. This receptor was obtained from a man in his fifties with COVID-19, enrolled during active disease. Here the CDR3 DNA reads TGCGCCAGCAGAGAGAACGGGGAACTCTCTGGAAACACCATATATTTT. Translating it yields CASRENGELSGNTIYF.